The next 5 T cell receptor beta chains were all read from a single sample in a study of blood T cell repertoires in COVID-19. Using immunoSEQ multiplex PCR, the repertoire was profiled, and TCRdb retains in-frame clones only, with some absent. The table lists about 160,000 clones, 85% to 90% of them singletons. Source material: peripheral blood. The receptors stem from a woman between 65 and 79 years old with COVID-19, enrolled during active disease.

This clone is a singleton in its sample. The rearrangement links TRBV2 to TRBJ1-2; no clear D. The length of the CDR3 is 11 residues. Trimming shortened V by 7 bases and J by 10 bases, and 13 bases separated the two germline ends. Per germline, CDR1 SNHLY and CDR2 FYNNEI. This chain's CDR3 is CASNRHLNYTF. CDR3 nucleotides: TGTGCCAGCAACCGACATCTGAACTACACCTTC.

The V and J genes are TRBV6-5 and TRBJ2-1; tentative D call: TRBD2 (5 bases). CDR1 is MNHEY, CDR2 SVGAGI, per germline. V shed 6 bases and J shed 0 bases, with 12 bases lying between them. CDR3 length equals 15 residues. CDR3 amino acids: CASSSVGSSYNEQFF. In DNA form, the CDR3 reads TGTGCCAGCAGCTCGGTAGGGAGCTCCTACAATGAGCAGTTCTTC.

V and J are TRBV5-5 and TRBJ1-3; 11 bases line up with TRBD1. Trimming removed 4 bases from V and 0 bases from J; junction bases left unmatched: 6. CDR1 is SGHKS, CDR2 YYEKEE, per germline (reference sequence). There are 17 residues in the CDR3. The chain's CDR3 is CASSGRTGGHSGNTIYF. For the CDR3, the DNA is TGTGCCAGCAGCGGCCGGACAGGGGGCCACTCTGGAAACACCATATATTTT. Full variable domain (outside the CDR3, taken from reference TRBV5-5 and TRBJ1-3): DAGVTQSPTHLIKTRGQQVTLRCSPISGHKSVSWYQQVLGQGPQFIFQYYEKEERGRGNFPDRFSARQFPNYSSELNVNALLLGDSALYLCASSGRTGGHSGNTIYFGEGSWLTVV.

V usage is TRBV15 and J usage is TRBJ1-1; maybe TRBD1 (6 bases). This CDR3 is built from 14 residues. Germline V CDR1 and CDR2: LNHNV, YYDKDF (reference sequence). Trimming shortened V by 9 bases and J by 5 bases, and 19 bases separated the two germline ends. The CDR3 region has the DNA TGTGCCACGAACAAGAGGGGGATATTGACTGAAGCTTTCTTT. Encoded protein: CATNKRGILTEAFF.

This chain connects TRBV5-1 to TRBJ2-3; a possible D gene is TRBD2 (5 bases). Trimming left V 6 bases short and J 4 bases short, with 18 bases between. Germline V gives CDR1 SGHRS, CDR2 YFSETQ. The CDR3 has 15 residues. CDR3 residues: CASKPPGVDADTQYF. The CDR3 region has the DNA TGCGCCAGCAAACCCCCCGGGGTTGACGCAGATACGCAGTATTTT.